A selection of T cell receptor beta chains follows, all from one sample in a study of CD8 T cells in Susac syndrome. TCRdb reprocessed the immunoSEQ multiplex PCR reads with MiXCR, giving one entry per CDR3 protein. In the table there are roughly 400,000 distinct CDR3 sequences, about 85% of which are singletons. The source material was CD8+ T cells from PBMCs. These receptors originate from a human donor with multiple sclerosis. Both conserved end residues are trimmed from each CDR3. The listing skips clone size in some rows; elsewhere it reads once, few, many or a size class.

length	J	size	V	CDR3
15	TRBJ2-1	NA	TRBV4-2	ASSQLIFRLAGDEQF
11	TRBJ2-1	few	TRBV19	ASSITGGGEQF
16	TRBJ2-3	NA	TRBV4-1	ASSQDTTWGGDTDTQY
11	TRBJ2-7	few	TRBV11-1	ASSQTGTYEQY
10	TRBJ2-5	NA	TRBV20-1	SARETGETQY
12	TRBJ1-1	NA	TRBV19	ASSIDRTVTEAF
14	TRBJ2-7	NA	TRBV5-1	ASSLIEAGGPGEQY
13	TRBJ2-5	NA	TRBV15	ATSSLASDGETQY
12	TRBJ1-3	NA	TRBV25-1	ASSDQPRGNTIY
13	TRBJ2-7	NA	TRBV6-6	ASSIPGQGSYEQY
13	TRBJ2-7	NA	TRBV14	ASSQRWEGQYEQY
16	TRBJ2-2	NA	TRBV19	ASIIGFGTGTGAGELF
13	TRBJ2-7	NA	TRBV5-4	ASSWGTEAPYEQY
10	TRBJ1-5	NA	TRBV27	ASSADGRFQH
13	TRBJ2-7	NA	TRBV4-1	ASSQVEGTHGEQY
12	TRBJ1-2	NA	TRBV30	AWSADREGYGYT
14	TRBJ2-1	once	TRBV7-9	ASSFRGRERYNEQS
14	TRBJ2-7	NA	TRBV27	ASSPVGGQGSYEQY
16	TRBJ2-3	NA	TRBV7-2	ASSLPPTSGAMTDTQY
10	TRBJ2-7	few	TRBV28	ASSWQGYEQY
12	TRBJ2-5	NA	TRBV24-1	ATSDAGDGETQY
11	TRBJ1-2	NA	TRBV29-1	SVVVSARYGYT
13	TRBJ2-5	NA	TRBV4-1	ASSVSTGLGETQY
9	TRBJ1-1	NA	TRBV2	AGSELDEAF
14	TRBJ2-2	NA	TRBV24-1	ATSGAQGGDTGELF